This T cell receptor beta chain was sequenced in a study of vaccination effects on CD4 cells after COVID-19 (dated by TCRdb to the early 2020s). For the study in its entirety: Participants received two doses of either the BNT162b2 or the mRNA-1273 mRNA SARS-CoV-2 vaccine. The study compared SARS-CoV-2 spike-specific CD4+ TCR repertoires before and after mRNA vaccination in COVID-19 convalescent patients and infection-naive vaccine recipients. A total of 10 COVID-19 convalescent patients and a few SARS-CoV-2-naive healthy vaccine recipients were included in the full study. In the study, cultures from other donors were sequenced using the Oncomine TCR Beta short-read assay on an Illumina iSeq 100.

A distance of 12 bases separates the germline ends of V and J, which lose 1 base and 6 bases respectively. Reading the germline V gene gives CDR1 SGHVS and CDR2 FQNEAQ. Taken from cysteine to phenylalanine, the CDR3 has 14 residues. Left in the record is the CDR3 DNA by itself, 42 bases read in frame from the first base. On this clone: Its antigen has not been determined. No base quality information exists; no much larger clone differs at one position.

What the work shows at the level of the full study, not this receptor alone: Clones induced by infection and clones induced by vaccination both contracted markedly at late timepoints after vaccination, which fits with T cell responses waning over time. The study was limited by a small number of convalescent patients and lacked early post-infection timepoints. In healthy vaccine recipients, vaccine-induced clones were almost all SARS-CoV-2 mono-reactive, with only 1 of 255 being cross-reactive with common cold coronaviruses.

The library was made by the immunoSEQ multiplex PCR assay. DNA from the CD4+ T cells that had been cultured and isolated underwent TCR beta CDR3 sequencing. As for the authors' bioinformatics: Non-productive TCR sequences were removed and reads were trimmed to the CDR3 region, keeping CDR3s of at least 7 amino acids. The MANAFEST web app was used to identify antigen-specific clonotypes by comparing expansion in peptide wells with expansion in reference cultures. Positive clones required FDR<0.05 expansion versus reference and all other wells, odds ratio above 5, and frequency above 0.1% in two replicate wells. Cross-reactive clonotypes were defined as significantly expanded in SARS-CoV-2 spike wells and in at least one common cold coronavirus spike condition. Levenshtein distance calculated with the stringdist R package was used to assess CDR3 similarity, and unrooted trees were constructed with ape in R 3.6.1. The table comes from immuneACCESS by way of TCRdb, which keeps in-frame sequences with V and J called. Part of the clones is missing from these tables; in studies checked, under half for an unresolved V gene and the rest for unknown reasons. D and trimming come from the DNA, and the V and J calls and clone size come from that table. The sample includes 20,000 to 25,000 clones, with around 74% observed a single time. Approximately 19% of the sample rests with the top ten.

To identify antigen-specific CD4+ T cell clonotypes by their expansion, the ViraFEST assay first stimulated PBMC with viral peptide pools and then applied TCR sequencing. After about 9 days of culture, CD4+ T cells were isolated with the EasySep CD4+ T cell isolation kit. Healthy vaccine recipients had no prior SARS-CoV-2 infection, confirmed by negative nucleocapsid antibodies before and after vaccination. Each well held around 2 million PBMC cultured in IMDM containing roughly 5.1% human AB serum, 9 to 10 IU/ml IL-2 and gentamicin, along with around 9.1 ug/ml peptides. On days 3 and 7, half of the culture medium was replaced with fresh IL-2-containing medium. Unless noted otherwise, every peptide stimulation condition was grown in triplicate wells. Using Ficoll-Paque Plus gradient centrifugation, PBMC were separated from whole blood and then either used fresh or cryopreserved at -140C. The spike proteins of SARS-CoV-2 and of the common cold coronaviruses HCoV-NL63, HCoV-OC43 and HCoV-229E were spanned by overlapping peptide pools. The QIAamp micro DNA kit was used to extract genomic DNA from the cultured CD4+ T cells.

Rearrangement joined TRBV7-8 to TRBJ1-2; TRBD1 might be the D gene, on 6 matching bases. Sequences were derived from CD4+ T cells from PBMCs cultured with HCoV-NL63 spike peptides, sampled before COVID-19 vaccination. According to the study, the label for this sample's cell subset or site signals: HCoV-NL63 spike overlapping peptide pool stimulation. The source is a human donor who received a COVID-19 vaccine. The DNA sequence reads TGTGCCAGCAGCTTAGGGGAGGGGGTCGATGGCTACACCTTC. Its protein is CASSLGEGVDGYTF.